The 9 T cell receptor beta chains in this list originate from one sample, sequenced in a study of shared clonotypes between healthy human individuals (dated by TCRdb to about 2020). The receptor library was made with the immunoSEQ multiplex PCR assay. TCRdb took this table from immuneACCESS and kept in-frame rearrangements with V and J called. Such tables lack part of the clones; where checked against another copy, unresolved V genes explain under half of the gap, and the rest is unexplained. Counted in this sample were roughly 680,000 clones; 55% to 80% of them appeared once. Approximately 1.8% of the sample is held by the ten biggest clonotypes. Material: memory CD4+ T cells sorted from blood. The intended sense of this specimen's cell subset or site label: CD45RA-negative fraction. The source is a woman aged 25 to 39 in good health.

This clone has a count of ten or more. The sample carries other DNA sequences with the same CDR3. This chain joins TRBV28 and TRBJ2-7; D might be TRBD1 or TRBD2, each matching 5 bases. With 5 bases removed from V and 7 bases from J, the gap between germline ends came to 12 bases. This CDR3 contains 12 residues. The germline V gene encodes CDR1 MDHEN and CDR2 SYDVKM. The CDR3 spells CASSGGLLEQYF. The CDR3 DNA reads TGTGCCAGCAGTGGGGGTCTCCTGGAGCAGTACTTC.

The rearrangement uses TRBV5-4 and TRBJ2-1; 8 nucleotides line up with TRBD1. Germline CDR1 SGHNT, CDR2 YYREEE (reference sequence). The CDR3 totals 16 residues. Unmatched junction bases numbered 15, after V lost 6 bases and J lost 7 bases. The CDR3 here is CASTKQGGVARNEQFF. Here the CDR3 DNA reads TGTGCCAGCACCAAACAGGGGGGAGTTGCGAGGAATGAGCAGTTCTTC.

The chain links TRBV4-1 to TRBJ2-7; no firm D call. V was clipped by 1 base and J by 2 bases, with 15 bases between them. This CDR3 has 16 residues. Germline V lookup: CDR1 MGHRA, CDR2 YSYEKL. The CDR3 region has the DNA TGCGCCAGCAGCCAAGGTGGGTTTTCACCTACCTACGAGCAGTACTTC. Encoded protein: CASSQGGFSPTYEQYF.

This clone was seen a few times. The rearrangement joins TRBV2 to TRBJ2-7; TRBD1 matches 11 bases. The length of the CDR3 is 15 residues. The V gene's germline CDR1 is SNHLY and CDR2 FYNNEI. Germline trimming cut 2 bases from V and 5 bases from J; bases unmatched to any gene: 5. CDR3 residues: CASSETGQGVNEQYF. The CDR3 region has the DNA TGTGCCAGCAGTGAAACGGGACAGGGGGTCAACGAGCAGTACTTC.

The CDR3 loop reads CASRLAGGPGEQFF. CDR3 DNA: TGTGCCAGCAGACTAGCGGGAGGGCCGGGGGAGCAGTTCTTC. The chain is built from TRBV27 and TRBJ2-1, with 13 bases fitting TRBD2. The CDR3 loop spans 14 amino acids. Germline V gene lookup returns CDR1 MNHEY and CDR2 SMNVEV (reference sequence). Trimming removed 6 bases from V and 10 bases from J; junction bases left unmatched: 6.

The gene calls are TRBV7-3 and TRBJ2-7, with a possible D match to TRBD1 (7 bases). V gave up 5 bases and J gave up 5 bases, with 19 bases separating them. The CDR3 totals 15 residues. The germline V gene has CDR1 SGHTA and CDR2 FQGTGA. The CDR3 DNA reads TGTGCCAGCAGCCCACCGAGGGGGCGGGGAGACGAGCAGTACTTC. This codes for CASSPPRGRGDEQYF.

The rearrangement links TRBV29-1 to TRBJ2-5, with TRBD1 as a possible D gene (6 bases). Germline CDR1 is SQVTM and CDR2 is ANQGSEA. The CDR3 is made up of 14 amino acids. Trimming removed 1 base at V and 7 bases at J, with 16 bases between. This CDR3 reads CSVEGPGRGGTQYF. The DNA of the CDR3 is TGCAGCGTTGAAGGTCCAGGGCGAGGGGGGACCCAGTACTTC.

This chain links TRBV27 with TRBJ2-1, with 13 bases fitting TRBD2. The CDR3 totals 15 residues. Unmatched junction bases numbered 2, after V lost 5 bases and J lost 4 bases. Germline loops: CDR1 MNHEY, CDR2 SMNVEV (reference sequence). The CDR3 DNA is TGTGCCAGCAGTGAACTAGCGGGAGGGTACAATGAGCAGTTCTTC. Residues: CASSELAGGYNEQFF.

A remark on this clone: The same CDR3 is also encoded by other DNA sequences in this sample. V gene TRBV5-1 combines with J gene TRBJ2-7; D gene ambiguous. Germline V CDR1 and CDR2: SGHRS, YFSETQ. There are 13 residues in the CDR3. V shed 0 bases and J shed 0 bases, with 4 bases lying between them. In nucleotides, the CDR3 is TGCGCCAGCAGCTTGGTTTCCTCCTACGAGCAGTACTTC. Translation: CASSLVSSYEQYF.